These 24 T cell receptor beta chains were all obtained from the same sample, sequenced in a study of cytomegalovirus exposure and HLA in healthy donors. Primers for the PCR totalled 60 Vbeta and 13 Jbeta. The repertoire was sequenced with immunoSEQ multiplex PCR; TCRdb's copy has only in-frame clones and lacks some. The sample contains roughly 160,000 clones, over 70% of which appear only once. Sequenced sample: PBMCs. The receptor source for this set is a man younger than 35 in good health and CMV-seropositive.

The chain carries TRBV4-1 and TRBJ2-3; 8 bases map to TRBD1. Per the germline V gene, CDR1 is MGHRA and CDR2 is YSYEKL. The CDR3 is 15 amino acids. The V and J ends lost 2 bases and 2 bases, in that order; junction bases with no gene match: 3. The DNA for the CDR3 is TGCGCCAGCAGCCAACAGGGGGCGCCCACAGATACGCAGTATTTT. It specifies CASSQQGAPTDTQYF.

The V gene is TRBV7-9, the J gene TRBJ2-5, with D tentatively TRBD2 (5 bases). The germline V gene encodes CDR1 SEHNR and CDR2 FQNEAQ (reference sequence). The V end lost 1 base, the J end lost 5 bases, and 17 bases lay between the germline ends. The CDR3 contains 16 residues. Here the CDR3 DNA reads TGTGCCAGCAGCTTAGTCGGGGTTCTGGATGGGGAGACCCAGTACTTC. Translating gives CASSLVGVLDGETQYF.

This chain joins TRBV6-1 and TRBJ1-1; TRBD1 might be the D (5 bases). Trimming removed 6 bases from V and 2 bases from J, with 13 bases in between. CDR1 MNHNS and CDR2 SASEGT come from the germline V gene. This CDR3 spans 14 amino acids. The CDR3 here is CASRRQNLNTEAFF. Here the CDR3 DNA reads TGTGCCAGCAGACGACAGAACCTCAACACTGAAGCTTTCTTT.

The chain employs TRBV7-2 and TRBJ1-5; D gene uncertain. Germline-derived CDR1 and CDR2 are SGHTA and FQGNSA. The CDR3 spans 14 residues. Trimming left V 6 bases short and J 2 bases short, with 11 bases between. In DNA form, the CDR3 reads TGTGCCAGCAGAGCCACAGTCGGCAATCAGCCCCAGCATTTT. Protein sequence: CASRATVGNQPQHF.

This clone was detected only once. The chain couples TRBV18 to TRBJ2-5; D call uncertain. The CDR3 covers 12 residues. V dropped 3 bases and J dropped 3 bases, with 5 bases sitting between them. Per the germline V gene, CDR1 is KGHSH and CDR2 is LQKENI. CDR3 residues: CASSPEEETQYF. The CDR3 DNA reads TGTGCCAGCTCACCCGAGGAAGAGACCCAGTACTTC.

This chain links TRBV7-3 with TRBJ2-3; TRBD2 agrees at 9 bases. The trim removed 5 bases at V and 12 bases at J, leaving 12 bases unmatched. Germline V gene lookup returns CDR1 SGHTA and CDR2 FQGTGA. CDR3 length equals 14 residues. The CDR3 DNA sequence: TGTGCCAGCAGCCCTAGAGGCGGGGGGGCACGTCAGTATTTT. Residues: CASSPRGGGARQYF.

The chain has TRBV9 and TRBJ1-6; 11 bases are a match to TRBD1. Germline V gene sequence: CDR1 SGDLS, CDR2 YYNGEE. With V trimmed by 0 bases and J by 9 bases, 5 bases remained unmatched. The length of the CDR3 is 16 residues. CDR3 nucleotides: TGTGCCAGCAGCGTAGGTTGGACAGGGGGCGGTTCACCCCTCCACTTT. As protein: CASSVGWTGGGSPLHF. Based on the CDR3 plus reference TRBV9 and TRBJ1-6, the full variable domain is DSGVTQTPKHLITATGQRVTLRCSPRSGDLSVYWYQQSLDQGLQFLIQYYNGEERAKGNILERFSAQQFPDLHSELNLSSLELGDSALYFCASSVGWTGGGSPLHFGNGTRLTVT.

CDR3 protein: CSVAWGLNYEQYF. CDR3 coding DNA: TGCAGCGTTGCTTGGGGACTAAATTACGAGCAGTACTTC. The V call is TRBV29-1, the J call TRBJ2-7; 7 bases line up with TRBD2. V was pared by 4 bases and J by 4 bases, with 7 bases of the junction left unmatched. Germline CDR1 is SQVTM and CDR2 is ANQGSEA. CDR3 length: 13 residues.

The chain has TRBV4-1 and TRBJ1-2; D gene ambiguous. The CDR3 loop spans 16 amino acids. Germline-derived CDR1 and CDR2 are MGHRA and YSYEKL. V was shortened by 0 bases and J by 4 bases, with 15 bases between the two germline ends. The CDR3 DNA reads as TGCGCCAGCAGCCAAGAGGCAGGAGTAGGGAGCTATGGCTACACCTTC. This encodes CASSQEAGVGSYGYTF.

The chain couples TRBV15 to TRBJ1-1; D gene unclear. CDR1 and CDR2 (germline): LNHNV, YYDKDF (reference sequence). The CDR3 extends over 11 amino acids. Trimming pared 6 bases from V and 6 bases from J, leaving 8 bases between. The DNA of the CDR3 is TGTGCCACCAGTATAATGTCTGAAGCTTTCTTT. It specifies CATSIMSEAFF.

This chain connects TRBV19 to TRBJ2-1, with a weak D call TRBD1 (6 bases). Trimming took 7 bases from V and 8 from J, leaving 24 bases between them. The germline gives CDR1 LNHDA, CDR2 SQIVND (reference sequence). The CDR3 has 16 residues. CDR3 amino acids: CASTQSGGNAYDEQFF. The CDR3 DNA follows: TGTGCCAGTACCCAGTCTGGGGGCAACGCATACGATGAGCAGTTCTTC.

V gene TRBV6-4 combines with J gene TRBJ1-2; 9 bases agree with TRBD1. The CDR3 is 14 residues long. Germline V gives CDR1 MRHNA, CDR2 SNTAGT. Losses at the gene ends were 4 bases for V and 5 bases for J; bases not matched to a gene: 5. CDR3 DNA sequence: TGTGCCAGCAGTGTTACCGGGACAGGGTATGGCTACACCTTC. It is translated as CASSVTGTGYGYTF.

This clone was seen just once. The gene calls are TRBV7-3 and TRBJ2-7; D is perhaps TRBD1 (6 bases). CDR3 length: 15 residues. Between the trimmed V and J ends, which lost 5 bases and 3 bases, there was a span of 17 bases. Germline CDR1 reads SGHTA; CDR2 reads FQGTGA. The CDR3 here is CASSLGAATGYEQYF. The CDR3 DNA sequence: TGTGCCAGCAGCCTGGGGGCAGCGACCGGCTACGAGCAGTACTTC.

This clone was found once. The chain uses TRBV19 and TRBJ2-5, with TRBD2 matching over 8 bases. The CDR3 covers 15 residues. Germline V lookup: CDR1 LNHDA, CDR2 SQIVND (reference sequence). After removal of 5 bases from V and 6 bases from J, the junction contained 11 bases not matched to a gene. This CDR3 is CASSGGTRGSKTQYF. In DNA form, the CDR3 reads TGTGCCAGTAGTGGGGGGACTAGAGGGTCGAAGACCCAGTACTTC. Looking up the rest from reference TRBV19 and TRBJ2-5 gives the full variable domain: DGGITQSPKYLFRKEGQNVTLSCEQNLNHDAMYWYRQDPGQGLRLIYYSQIVNDFQKGDIAEGYSVSREKKESFPLTVTSAQKNPTAFYLCASSGGTRGSKTQYFGPGTRLLVL.

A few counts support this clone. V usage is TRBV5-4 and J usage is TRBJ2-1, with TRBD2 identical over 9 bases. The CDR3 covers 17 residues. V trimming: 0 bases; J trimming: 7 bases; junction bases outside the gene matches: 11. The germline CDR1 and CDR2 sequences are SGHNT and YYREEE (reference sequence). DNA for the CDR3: TGTGCCAGCAGCTTGGTACGGCCAGCGGGAGGAGGTAATGAGCAGTTCTTC. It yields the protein CASSLVRPAGGGNEQFF.

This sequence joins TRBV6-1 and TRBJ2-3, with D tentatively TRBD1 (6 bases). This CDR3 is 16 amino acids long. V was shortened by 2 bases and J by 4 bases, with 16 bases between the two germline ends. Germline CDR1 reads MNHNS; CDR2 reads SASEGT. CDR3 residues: CASSELGTPSPDTQYF. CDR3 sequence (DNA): TGTGCCAGCAGTGAATTAGGGACACCCTCCCCAGATACGCAGTATTTT.

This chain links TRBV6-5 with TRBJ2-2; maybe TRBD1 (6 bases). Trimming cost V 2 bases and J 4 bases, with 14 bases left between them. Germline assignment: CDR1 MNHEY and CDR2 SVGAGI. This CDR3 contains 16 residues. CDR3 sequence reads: CASSYGRTGPTGELFF. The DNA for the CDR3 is TGTGCCAGCAGTTACGGGAGAACAGGGCCCACCGGGGAGCTGTTTTTT.

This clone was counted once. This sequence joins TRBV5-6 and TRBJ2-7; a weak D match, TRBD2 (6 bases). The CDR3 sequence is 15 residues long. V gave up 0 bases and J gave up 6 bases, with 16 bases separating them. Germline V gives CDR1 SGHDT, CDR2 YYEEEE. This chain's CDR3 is CASSLAGGPGGEQYF. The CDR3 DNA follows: TGTGCCAGCAGCTTGGCTGGGGGTCCCGGGGGCGAGCAGTACTTC. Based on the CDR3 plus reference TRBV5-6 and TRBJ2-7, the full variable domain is DAGVTQSPTHLIKTRGQQVTLRCSPKSGHDTVSWYQQALGQGPQFIFQYYEEEERQRGNFPDRFSGHQFPNYSSELNVNALLLGDSALYLCASSLAGGPGGEQYFGPGTRLTVT.

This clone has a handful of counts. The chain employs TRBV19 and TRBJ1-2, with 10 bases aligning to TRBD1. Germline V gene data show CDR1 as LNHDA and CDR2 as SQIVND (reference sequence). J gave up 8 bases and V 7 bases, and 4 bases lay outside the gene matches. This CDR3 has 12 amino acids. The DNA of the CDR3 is TGTGCCAGTAAGACAGGGGGCGCCGGCTACACCTTC. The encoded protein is CASKTGGAGYTF.

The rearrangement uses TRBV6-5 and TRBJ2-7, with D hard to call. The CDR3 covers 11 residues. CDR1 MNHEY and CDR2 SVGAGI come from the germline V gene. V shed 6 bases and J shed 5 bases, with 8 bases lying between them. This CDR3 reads CASREWDEQYF. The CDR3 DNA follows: TGTGCCAGCAGGGAGTGGGACGAGCAGTACTTC.

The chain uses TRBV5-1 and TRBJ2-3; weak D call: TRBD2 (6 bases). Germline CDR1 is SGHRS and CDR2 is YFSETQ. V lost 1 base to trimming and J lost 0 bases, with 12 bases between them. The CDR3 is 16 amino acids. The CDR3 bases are TGCGCCAGCAGCTTGCGGATAGGGACTAGCACAGATACGCAGTATTTT. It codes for CASSLRIGTSTDTQYF.

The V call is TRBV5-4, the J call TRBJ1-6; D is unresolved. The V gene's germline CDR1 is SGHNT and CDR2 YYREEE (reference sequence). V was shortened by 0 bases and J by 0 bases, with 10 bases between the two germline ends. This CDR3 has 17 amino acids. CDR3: CASSLDPLSSYNSPLHF. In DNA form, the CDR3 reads TGTGCCAGCAGCTTGGATCCCCTAAGCTCCTATAATTCACCCCTCCACTTT.

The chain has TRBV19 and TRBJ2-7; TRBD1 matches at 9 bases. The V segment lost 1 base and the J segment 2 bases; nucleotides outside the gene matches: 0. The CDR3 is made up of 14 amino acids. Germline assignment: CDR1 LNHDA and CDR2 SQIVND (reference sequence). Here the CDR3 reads CASSIGQGAYEQYF. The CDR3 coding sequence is TGTGCCAGTAGTATAGGACAGGGGGCCTACGAGCAGTACTTC. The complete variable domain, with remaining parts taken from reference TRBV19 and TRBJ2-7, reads DGGITQSPKYLFRKEGQNVTLSCEQNLNHDAMYWYRQDPGQGLRLIYYSQIVNDFQKGDIAEGYSVSREKKESFPLTVTSAQKNPTAFYLCASSIGQGAYEQYFGPGTRLTVT.

This CDR3 reads CAWTISRTNYGYTF. The CDR3 nucleotides are TGTGCCTGGACCATTTCCAGGACTAACTATGGCTACACCTTC. The J gene is TRBJ1-2, the V gene TRBV30; D gene ambiguous. With 4 bases removed from V and 0 bases from J, the gap between germline ends came to 12 bases. Germline V gives CDR1 GTSNPN, CDR2 SVGIG (reference sequence). The CDR3 is made up of 14 amino acids.